One and the same sample provided the 13 T cell receptor beta chains below, sequenced in a study of identifying expanded T cells in peripheral blood. Sequencing was performed with immunoSEQ multiplex PCR; in TCRdb, only in-frame clones are kept and a portion is missing. Here the sample spans some 76,000 clones, about nine tenths being singletons. The sample comprised blood. Receptor source: a person aged 18 to 70 in good health.

The V call is TRBV5-4, the J call TRBJ2-5; TRBD1 aligns across 9 bases. With the DNA end fitting TRBJ2-7 better, the J assignment may be wrong. This CDR3 is built from 13 residues. CDR1 and CDR2 from the germline V gene are SGHNT and YYREEE (reference sequence). CDR3 bases: TGTGCCGTTAACCGGGACAGGGAATACGAGCAGTACTTC. Encoded protein: CAVNRDREYEQYF.

The rearrangement joins TRBV5-1 to TRBJ2-5; D gene ambiguous. The CDR3 runs to 15 residues. The V end lost 0 bases, the J end lost 2 bases, and 11 bases lay between the germline ends. CDR1 is SGHRS and CDR2 is YFSETQ in the germline V gene. In DNA, the CDR3 is TGCGCCAGCAGCTTGGCCCCGGCAGGTCAAGAGACCCAGTACTTC. Encoded protein: CASSLAPAGQETQYF.

The V call is TRBV27, the J call TRBJ2-2; possibly TRBD2 for D (6 bases). The CDR3 covers 14 residues. Germline V gene data show CDR1 as MNHEY and CDR2 as SMNVEV (reference sequence). V gave up 1 base and J gave up 5 bases, with 8 bases separating them. The CDR3 loop is CASSLLGLTGELFF. CDR3 bases: TGTGCCAGCAGTTTATTGGGACTTACCGGGGAGCTGTTTTTT.

The chain uses TRBV5-1 and TRBJ2-6; D unresolved. V was pared by 9 bases and J by 0 bases, with 10 bases between. CDR3 length: 14 amino acids. Germline loops: CDR1 SGHRS, CDR2 YFSETQ. The CDR3 loop reads CATATVSGANVLTF. In nucleotides, the CDR3 is TGCGCCACCGCTACGGTCTCTGGGGCCAACGTCCTGACTTTC. The variable domain in full, completed from reference TRBV5-1 and TRBJ2-6, reads KAGVTQTPRYLIKTRGQQVTLSCSPISGHRSVSWYQQTPGQGLQFLFEYFSETQRNKGNFPGRFSGRQFSNSRSEMNVSTLELGDSALYLCATATVSGANVLTFGAGSRLTVL.

The count of this clone is one. The rearrangement joins TRBV29-1 to TRBJ2-7; TRBD2 is a possible D gene (5 bases). This CDR3 spans 13 amino acids. Germline V CDR1 and CDR2: SQVTM, ANQGSEA. V was pared by 6 bases and J by 0 bases, with 12 bases between. CDR3 DNA sequence: TGCAGCGTCGATGACGGGGACTCCTACGAGCAGTACTTC. Amino acids: CSVDDGDSYEQYF.

The chain links TRBV27 to TRBJ1-4; D possibly corresponds to TRBD1 (5 bases). CDR3 length: 12 residues. CDR1 MNHEY and CDR2 SMNVEV come from the germline V gene (reference sequence). The ends were cut back, 6 bases at V and 4 bases at J, with 6 bases in the middle. The CDR3: CASRRGNEKLFF. The CDR3 DNA is TGTGCCAGCAGAAGGGGTAATGAAAAACTGTTTTTT. Full variable domain (remainder filled in from reference TRBV27 and TRBJ1-4): EAQVTQNPRYLITVTGKKLTVTCSQNMNHEYMSWYRQDPGLGLRQIYYSMNVEVTDKGDVPEGYKVSRKEKRNFPLILESPSPNQTSLYFCASRRGNEKLFFGSGTQLSVL.

This sequence joins TRBV5-1 and TRBJ2-7; 8 nucleotides align to TRBD1. The CDR3 length is 14 residues. Per germline, CDR1 SGHRS and CDR2 YFSETQ. V shed 4 bases, J shed 7 bases, and the junction held 10 bases outside the gene matches. In DNA, the CDR3 is TGCGCCAGCAGCGAATGGACAGGGCCGGGGGAGCAGTACTTC. Translation: CASSEWTGPGEQYF.

The V call is TRBV7-2, the J call TRBJ2-1; D may be TRBD2 (6 bases). The CDR3 is 15 residues long. V was clipped by 5 bases and J by 4 bases, with 15 bases between them. Germline assignment: CDR1 SGHTA and CDR2 FQGNSA. CDR3 residues: CASSAQGLAYNEQFF. As DNA, the CDR3 is TGTGCCAGCAGCGCCCAAGGCCTAGCGTACAATGAGCAGTTCTTC.

This clone appeared a single time. The rearrangement uses TRBV19 and TRBJ1-1, with D maybe TRBD1 (6 bases). Germline assignment: CDR1 LNHDA and CDR2 SQIVND (reference sequence). The CDR3 covers 17 residues. Trimming removed 3 bases from V and 1 base from J, with 18 bases in between. In DNA form, the CDR3 reads TGTGCCAGTAGTATCCGGGGGGCAATATACCGGAACACTGAAGCTTTCTTT. Residues: CASSIRGAIYRNTEAFF.

The rearrangement uses TRBV7-2 and TRBJ2-7; maybe TRBD2 (5 bases). This CDR3 region has 14 residues. Germline V gives CDR1 SGHTA, CDR2 FQGNSA. Trimming took 1 base from V and 6 from J, leaving 13 bases between them. The CDR3 reads CASSLDSLVTEQYF. Written as DNA, the CDR3 is TGTGCCAGCAGCTTAGATTCACTAGTTACCGAGCAGTACTTC.

The CDR3: CASSLAGGRDGNTIYF. The CDR3 DNA reads as TGTGCCAGCAGCTTGGCAGGTGGCAGGGATGGAAACACCATATATTTT. The chain has TRBV5-5 and TRBJ1-3; TRBD1 is a possible D gene (5 bases). V was trimmed by 0 bases and J by 3 bases, leaving 13 bases between them. Germline CDR1 SGHKS, CDR2 YYEKEE (reference sequence). The CDR3 runs to 16 residues.

On this clone: The same CDR3 arises from other DNA sequences in this sample as well. The rearrangement links TRBV5-1 to TRBJ2-7; a possible D gene is TRBD2 (6 bases). V was clipped by 0 bases and J by 3 bases, with 13 bases between them. Germline V lookup: CDR1 SGHRS, CDR2 YFSETQ. CDR3 size: 15 residues. The CDR3 DNA follows: TGCGCCAGCAGCTTGGCGGGAGTAAGGGACTACGAGCAGTACTTC. Protein: CASSLAGVRDYEQYF.

This clone was found once. CDR3 in amino acids: CASSIRGGQGQETQYF. The DNA of the CDR3 is TGTGCCAGCAGCATCCGAGGGGGACAGGGGCAAGAGACCCAGTACTTC. The chain is built from TRBV11-2 and TRBJ2-5, with 10 bases lining up with TRBD1. This CDR3 region has 16 residues. Germline V gene lookup returns CDR1 SGHAT and CDR2 FQNNGV. With 5 bases clipped from V and 2 bases from J, the junction kept 8 bases outside the gene matches. The variable domain in full, with the rest retrieved from reference TRBV11-2 and TRBJ2-5, is EAGVAQSPRYKIIEKRQSVAFWCNPISGHATLYWYQQILGQGPKLLIQFQNNGVVDDSQLPKDRFSAERLKGVDSTLKIQPAKLEDSAVYLCASSIRGGQGQETQYFGPGTRLLVL.